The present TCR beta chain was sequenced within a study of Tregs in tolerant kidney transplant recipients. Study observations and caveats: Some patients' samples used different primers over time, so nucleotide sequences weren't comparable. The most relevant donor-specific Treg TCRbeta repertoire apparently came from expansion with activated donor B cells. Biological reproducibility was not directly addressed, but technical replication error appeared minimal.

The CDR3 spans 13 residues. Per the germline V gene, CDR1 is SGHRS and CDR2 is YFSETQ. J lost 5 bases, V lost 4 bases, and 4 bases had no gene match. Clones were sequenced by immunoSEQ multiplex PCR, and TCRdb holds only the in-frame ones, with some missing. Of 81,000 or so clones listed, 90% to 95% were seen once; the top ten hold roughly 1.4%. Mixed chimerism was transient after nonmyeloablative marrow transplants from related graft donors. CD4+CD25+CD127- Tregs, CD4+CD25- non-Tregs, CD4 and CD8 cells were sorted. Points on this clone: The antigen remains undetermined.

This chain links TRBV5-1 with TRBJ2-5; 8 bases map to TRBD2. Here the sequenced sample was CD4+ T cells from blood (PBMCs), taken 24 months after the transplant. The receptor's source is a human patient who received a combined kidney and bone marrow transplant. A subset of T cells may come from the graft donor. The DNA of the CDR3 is TGCGCCAGCAGCGGAGCGGGAGTTGAGACCCAGTACTTC. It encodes CASSGAGVETQYF.